Sequencing of this T cell receptor (beta chain) was carried out in a study of beta chain features in type 1 diabetes. Overall study results and limits: Naive, central memory and Treg TCRB repertoires appeared more alike in patients than in healthy donors. There were fewer insertions and more deletions at the VDJ junctions of type 1 diabetes patients.

As every portion of the isolated RNA was reverse transcribed, the sequencing read expressed TCRB transcripts. Method: immunoSEQ multiplex PCR; TCRdb's copy keeps in-frame clones and lacks some. The repertoire holds hundreds of thousands of clones, around 30% seen once, with 0.05% to 0.065% in the top ten. Heparinised blood was drawn once per donor, averaging about 0.11 L. Germline CDR1 LNHNV, CDR2 YYDKDF (reference sequence). The CDR3 is 19 amino acids. V lost 0 bases to trimming and J lost 0 bases, with 17 bases between them. In regard to this clone: The antigen is undetermined.

The TCR sequence derives from a man between 18 and 35 years old in good health. The sample consisted of naive CD4+ T cells from blood. The rearrangement joins TRBV15 to TRBJ1-4; possible D gene TRBD1, 6 bases. CDR3 protein: CATSRDLLGHTATNEKLFF. In nucleotides, the CDR3 is TGTGCCACCAGCAGAGATCTCTTGGGACACACGGCAACTAATGAAAAACTGTTTTTT.